Sequencing of this T cell receptor (beta chain) was carried out in a study of patients and donors after allogeneic stem cell transplantation. The V gene's germline CDR1 is MGHDK and CDR2 SYGVNS. With 8 bases removed from V and 6 bases from J, the gap between germline ends came to 20 bases. This CDR3 is 14 amino acids long. TCRdb reanalysed the RT-PCR reads using MiXCR and keeps one entry per CDR3 protein. The table records hundreds of thousands of distinct CDR3 sequences, 16% of them present only once. V gene TRBV25-1 combines with J gene TRBJ2-7; TRBD1 might be the D (6 bases). Sequencing was done on a sample of blood, either unsorted or a sorted T cell fraction (not recorded which). The source is a human donor who was either an allogeneic HSCT recipient or a stem cell or donor lymphocyte infusion donor (not recorded which). It is not recorded whose cells these are; they may come from a transplant donor. CDR3: CASGPGTPKGEQYF. The CDR3 nucleotides read TGTGCCAGCGGTCCCGGGACACCGAAGGGCGAGCAGTACTTC.